The rows below give T cell receptor beta chains drawn from one sample of a study of cytomegalovirus exposure and HLA in healthy donors. Clones were sequenced by immunoSEQ multiplex PCR, and TCRdb holds only the in-frame ones, with some missing. The data contain 60,000 to 85,000 clones, 65% to 80% of them seen just once; the ten biggest clones take up 9% to 13%. Sequenced: PBMCs. The receptors were gathered from a male donor in good health and CMV-seropositive. Each CDR3 is given without its conserved first and last residue.

TRBV6-5	TRBJ1-5	ASSYGAGGNQPQH
TRBV6-5	TRBJ2-1	ASRSTSAGRNEQF
TRBV19	TRBJ2-2	AARPSVPGELF
TRBV27	TRBJ2-2	ASSLAGIGITKAGNSRTGELF
TRBV7-9	TRBJ1-1	ASTQGVNTEAF
TRBV7-8	TRBJ2-3	ASRRASGGTTDTQY
TRBV5-1	TRBJ2-5	ASSLEGALSETQY
TRBV15	TRBJ2-6	ATSRATVSGANVLT
TRBV19	TRBJ1-2	ASSIEGVESYGYT
TRBV6-5	TRBJ2-3	ATQGHSSTDTQY
TRBV11-2	TRBJ2-7	ASSLALVYEQY
TRBV4-3	TRBJ1-3	ASSQRTGAGNTIY
TRBV19	TRBJ2-7	ASSIRGSSYEQY
TRBV30	TRBJ2-2	AWRNGLAGVHTGELF
TRBV7-9	TRBJ2-1	ASSLGGLAGEQF